The entry that follows covers one TCR beta chain sequence. This receptor's antigen is unknown. The input lacks base qualities; no much larger clone sits a single base away. The library was obtained by the immunoSEQ multiplex PCR assay. For the multiplex PCR, a mixture combining 60 forward primers for TCR Vbeta segments and 13 reverse primers for TCR Jbeta segments was used. The CDR3 region of rearranged TCR beta genes was amplified from genomic DNA with a multiplex PCR assay. The Illumina HiSeq System was used to sequence the amplified TCR beta libraries as 87-base-pair reads. Per the source publication's procedure: Across the 500 to 850 repertoires, a later analysis counted 80 million or so unique TCR beta chains, roughly 11 million of which were shared by at least two donors. Raw reads were error-corrected and collapsed into unique sequences by a nearest-neighbor algorithm in which closely related sequences were merged to remove PCR and sequencing errors. V, D and J gene segments were assigned by aligning CDR3 sequences to IMGT reference sequences. For a sequence to be retained, at least a six-nucleotide match to both a V gene segment and a J gene segment was required. A rearrangement counted as productive if the CDR3 had no stop codons and remained in frame with V and J, and every other rearrangement counted as non-productive. CDR3 was defined according to IMGT convention as the region running from the second conserved V-encoded cysteine to the conserved J-encoded phenylalanine. Sequences without an unambiguous match to a single V gene segment were excluded from the earlier analysis of 500 to 700 of the donors. An earlier analysis of fewer than 650 of the donors classified V segments as functional when productive rearrangements were above 56.7% and as segregating when the standard deviation between donors was above 5%. A statistical classification framework was developed to diagnose cytomegalovirus status using the catalog of TCR beta chain sequences. In a later analysis, TCR nucleotide sequences were compared against IMGT/GENE-DB human TR gene sequences so that V and J genes could be assigned. Using the TCRdist pipeline, a later analysis assigned CDR3 sequences along with most-parsimonious VDJ recombination scenarios. In a later analysis, each TCR beta chain was defined by its CDR3 amino acid sequence together with its V-gene family, and reads without a unique V-gene family were excluded. As a way to deal with suspected cross-contamination and a sequencing artifact, a later analysis dropped 450 to 600 nucleotide sequences that were highly shared and had low generation probability. A later analysis calculated a clonal expansion index for each public chain from normalized within-repertoire ranks of inferred template counts. A later analysis computed generation probabilities with a VDJ recombination model fitted to out-of-frame rearrangements, and checked the results against IGoR. A later analysis scored TCR-TCR, TCR-HLA and TCR-CMV co-occurrence with hypergeometric tests, applying a repertoire-size bias correction to TCR pairs. A later analysis estimated false discovery rates by permuting HLA or CMV assignments 20 times. In a later analysis, co-occurring TCRs were grouped using DBSCAN, with TCRdist sequence similarity added in when clustering inside HLA-allele-positive subsets. Repertoires with fewer than 30,000 or more than 120,000 public chains were left out of co-occurrence clustering, as were a handful of repertoires with anomalous nucleotide sharing. TCRdb obtained this table from immuneACCESS and retained in-frame rearrangements with V and J assigned. These tables miss some clones; where compared with another copy, unresolved V genes account for less than half of the shortfall, and the remainder is unexplained. That table is the source of V, J and clone size, and D and trimming were worked out from the DNA. In this sample the table shows more than 200,000 clones, roughly 80% of which occur a single time. Of the sample, 1.4% falls within the top ten clones.

The cohort was made up of about 610 healthy bone marrow donors. Cohort members were all nominally healthy when sampled, although unrecorded immune exposures were likely present. The donor was CMV seronegative and was included in the group of under 450 seronegative cohort members. Every donor gave a peripheral blood sample, and the peripheral blood mononuclear cells from that sample were used for TCR beta sequencing. Genomic DNA extraction from the blood cell samples was performed with the Qiagen DNeasy Blood Extraction Kit. These data come from a study of cytomegalovirus exposure and HLA in healthy donors (dated by TCRdb to about 2017). Concerning the study at large: An earlier analysis of approximately 590 of the donors reported 250 to 350 Gb of sequence data and roughly 100 million unique TCR beta sequences from about 179 million T cells. Roughly 300 gigabases of sequencing data and around 80 million unique TCR sequences made up an early release that covered approximately 620 HLA-typed donors. The genetic ancestry cluster associated with self-reported Caucasian donors included about 81% of the roughly 390 genotyped donors. The study aimed to test whether cataloging public T cell receptors could reveal signatures of past pathogen exposure. The study used immunosequencing to profile the T cell repertoires of 666 subjects and linked those repertoires to cytomegalovirus serostatus. A separate validation cohort of more than 100 different subjects was used in addition to the roughly 700-subject first cohort. To predict cytomegalovirus infection status, the study brought together high-throughput TCR immunosequencing, statistical association of individual TCRs with disease status, and machine learning. A later analysis re-examined previously published TCR beta repertoires from over 500 donors and added high-resolution HLA genotyping to investigate patterns of TCR occurrence. The later analysis used no new phenotypic data to find candidate immune exposures, relying instead on TCR beta sequences and their occurrence across donors. To decide whether each TCR beta V gene segment behaved as functional or pseudogenic, an earlier analysis of over 500 of the donors relied on high-throughput TCR beta sequencing. Donor age, sex, ethnicity and CMV serostatus were compiled together with the repertoire data. A later genetic analysis took genome-wide SNP genotypes for about 65% of the roughly 670 donors and used that subset as a discovery cohort. Every repertoire in the discovery cohort had been generated on one and the same sequencing platform. HLA typing included class I and class II loci at four-digit resolution. Typing coverage differed by locus: A, B, C, DRB1 and DQB1 were typed in about 620-640 donors, DQA1 in roughly 500, DPA1 in some 600, and DPB1 in approximately 450. Because of strong linkage in the cohort, roughly five DR-DQ haplotypes were treated as single units for association and clustering. On average, roughly 200,000 unique TCR beta nucleotide sequences were sequenced per donor among 398 genotyped donors of the cohort, with about 17% of those sequences being non-productive.

On the study overall, not on this receptor specifically: A later analysis found that HLA-associated TCR beta chains were more clonally expanded and had lower generation probabilities than equally common non-associated chains. In this cohort, only TCR beta chains were sequenced, and detectable features were limited by the absence of alpha or paired-chain data. A cluster of highly shared sequence variants was judged likely to represent a technical artifact of the sequencing pipeline. Because the 87-base-pair reads could not distinguish some IMGT-functional V segments, including TRBV6-2 and TRBV6-3, those segments were excluded. In a later analysis, over 15,000 TCR beta sequences were associated with specific HLA alleles at a false discovery rate of 0.05. An association between a missense DCLRE1C variant and V-gene and J-gene trimming of TCR beta chains was found in a later genetic analysis and replicated in an independent cohort. Broadly in line with IMGT annotations, most TCR beta V segments showed up in productive rearrangements about 90% or about 30% of the time in an earlier analysis of 450 to 750 of the donors. A later analysis found that most CMV-associated TCR beta chains appeared HLA-restricted, with HLA associations seemingly driven largely by CMV exposure. In vitro tests confirmed that three of the cytomegalovirus-associated TCR beta chains recognize cytomegalovirus antigens. It was suggested by the authors that the approach could potentially be generalized to other disease states and immunological phenotypes. While some public TCRs were present in many individuals, most TCR sequences turned up only very rarely across donors. A later analysis reported that several top co-occurrence clusters appeared linked to parvovirus B19, influenza, CMV and Epstein-Barr virus. Compared with the roughly 670-donor mean, donors in an Asian-associated ancestry cluster had fewer N-insertions in productive TCRs, according to a later genetic analysis. A further reported finding was that TCR beta sequences accurately predicted the HLA-A and HLA-B alleles for most subjects in the first cohort. In a later analysis, the rate of TCR association differed among HLA loci, with DRB1 alleles having the most associated TCRs and HLA-C alleles having the fewest. The only immune exposure information available for the cohort was CMV serostatus. Strong co-occurrence of HLA alleles, especially DR and DQ, made assigning TCR associations to individual alleles difficult. The classifier was reported to diagnose cytomegalovirus status with high specificity and sensitivity in both the original cohort and the validation cohort. In the study, around 150 TCR beta chains were listed as associated with cytomegalovirus. Because some donors lacked HLA typing at each locus, the association tests relied only on the typed subset. Correlated functional status among segregating V segments might be attributable to linkage disequilibrium, but an unknown experimental factor could not be ruled out. Roughly uniform sequencing depth across donors was assumed in presence/absence analyses, although this assumption may not hold. The earlier analysis of 587 of the donors excluded roughly 17 rarely observed V segments, including chromosome 9 orphons, because counts were too low.

V lost 3 bases and J lost 2 bases; the stretch between them is 9 bases long. The CDR3 runs 14 amino acids, cysteine and phenylalanine included. Solely the CDR3 DNA is kept, with 42 bases framed from the first base. The CDR1 and CDR2 encoded by the germline V gene (reference sequence) are SEHNR and FQNEAQ. The rearrangement joined TRBV7-9 to TRBJ2-3; TRBD2 is possibly the D segment (6 matching bases). This TCR came from a girl under 18 in good health and CMV-seronegative. What was sequenced was PBMCs. The CDR3 protein: CASSFGGTTDTQYF. The DNA is as follows: TGTGCCAGCAGCTTCGGCGGGACCACAGATACGCAGTATTTT. The entire variable domain, with the stretches around the CDR3 drawn from the reference TRBV7-9 and TRBJ2-3 proteins, is DTGVSQNPRHKITKRGQNVTFRCDPISEHNRLYWYRQTLGQGPEFLTYFQNEAQLEKSRLLSDRFSAERPKGSFSTLEIQRTEQGDSAMYLCASSFGGTTDTQYFGPGTRLTVL.